The source of this T cell receptor beta chain is a study of blood T cell repertoires in COVID-19. Study details: Acute-phase and convalescent COVID-19 samples originated in the United States, Italy and Spain.

V lost 3 bases and J 7 bases, leaving 13 bases between the germline ends. This CDR3 spans 15 amino acids. Germline V lookup: CDR1 MDHEN, CDR2 SYDVKM. TCRdb keeps only in-frame clones here, not all; method: immunoSEQ multiplex PCR. The sample has 200,000 to 300,000 clones, nearly 85% seen once; the top ten hold roughly 5.5%. The genes are TRBV28 and TRBJ1-6, with a weak D call TRBD1 (6 bases). This clonotype originated in a human donor in a cohort sampled during active COVID-19. Source material: peripheral blood. The CDR3 sequence: CASSFGGGGNSPLHF. In DNA form, the CDR3 reads TGTGCCAGCAGTTTTGGGGGAGGGGGGAATTCACCCCTCCACTTT. Full variable domain (rest looked up from reference TRBV28 and TRBJ1-6): DVKVTQSSRYLVKRTGEKVFLECVQDMDHENMFWYRQDPGLGLRLIYFSYDVKMKEKGDIPEGYSVSREKKERFSLILESASTNQTSMYLCASSFGGGGNSPLHFGNGTRLTVT.